This passage covers 9 T cell receptor beta chains from one sample sequenced in a study of T cells in Graves' hyperthyroidism and ophthalmopathy (dated by TCRdb to between 2017 and 2020). The protocol used for the library was multiplex PCR. The listed sequencing device is Illumina HiSeq 2000. Amplification of TCR beta CDR3 regions was carried out from RNA transcripts. The first round of RT-PCR for the TCR CDR3 was performed with the HTBI primer set and the Qiagen OneStep RT-PCR kit. The public reads were reanalyzed by TCRdb: fastp trimming at Q25, MiXCR alignment, in-frame beta chains only. Merged by CDR3 protein, the rows form single entries marked with the most common genes and DNA. This sample gives roughly 360,000 distinct CDR3 sequences in total; approximately 15% of them show up just once. About a fifth of the sample is held by the ten biggest clonotypes. Specimen: blood. Receptors originate from a man aged 30 to 45 with Graves' hyperthyroidism that later progressed to Graves' ophthalmopathy.

Of note for this clonotype: This could be a read error, since a much larger clone is one nucleotide away. This chain uses TRBV28 with TRBJ1-1; 7 positions match TRBD1. The CDR3 is 13 amino acids. CDR1 and CDR2 (germline): MDHEN, SYDVKM. V was clipped by 6 bases and J by 7 bases; unmatched bases: 8. The CDR3 DNA reads as TGTGCCAGCAGAAGGGACAGAGGAGATGAAGCTTTCTTT. Protein: CASRRDRGDEAFF.

This chain joins TRBV7-9 and TRBJ2-7; 11 nucleotides align to TRBD2. The junction had 9 bases not matched to a gene; V was cut back by 5 bases and J by 0 bases. This CDR3 has 17 residues. Germline V gives CDR1 SEHNR, CDR2 FQNEAQ (reference sequence). The CDR3 is CASSHRTSGGLSYEQYF. The CDR3, as DNA: TGTGCCAGCAGCCACCGAACTAGCGGGGGCCTCTCCTACGAGCAGTACTTC.

This clonotype was picked up many times. The V gene is TRBV27, the J gene TRBJ2-3; D call uncertain. Germline V lookup: CDR1 MNHEY, CDR2 SMNVEV (reference sequence). CDR3 size: 14 residues. Trimming removed 0 bases at V and 0 bases at J, with 4 bases between. The CDR3 loop reads CASSLSVSTDTQYF. The DNA of the CDR3 is TGTGCCAGCAGTTTATCAGTTAGCACAGATACGCAGTATTTT.

This clonotype was counted many times. This chain joins TRBV6-1 and TRBJ1-2, with D unresolved. The CDR3 has 14 residues. Between the trimmed V and J ends, which lost 6 bases and 8 bases, there was a span of 19 bases. In germline, CDR1 is MNHNS, CDR2 SASEGT. This chain's CDR3 is CASSQRTELGGYTF. The DNA for the CDR3 is TGTGCCAGCAGCCAACGGACGGAGCTTGGGGGCTACACCTTC.

V gene TRBV20-1 combines with J gene TRBJ2-1, with D possibly TRBD1 on 6 matching bases. The CDR3 consists of 13 residues. V was cut by 1 base and J by 5 bases, with 9 bases left in between. The germline V gene has CDR1 DFQATT and CDR2 SNEGSKA (reference sequence). CDR3 amino acids: CSARGQVNNEQFF. CDR3 coding DNA: TGCAGTGCTAGAGGACAGGTTAACAATGAGCAGTTCTTC.

The chain has TRBV19 and TRBJ1-5, with 7 positions matching TRBD1. This CDR3 region has 15 residues. V dropped 1 base and J dropped 5; count of bases not matched to a gene: 5. Germline assignment: CDR1 LNHDA and CDR2 SQIVND (reference sequence). The CDR3 protein is CASSIGGGEDQPQHF. CDR3 nucleotides: TGTGCCAGTAGTATAGGAGGGGGCGAGGATCAGCCCCAGCATTTT.

This clonotype was seen repeatedly, ten times or more. The chain links TRBV7-9 to TRBJ2-1; no definite D call. In germline, CDR1 is SEHNR, CDR2 FQNEAQ (reference sequence). The CDR3 consists of 15 residues. The germline V and J ends were trimmed by 1 base and 3 bases, with 10 bases remaining between them. This chain's CDR3 is CASSLVAGYYNEQFF. The CDR3 DNA is TGTGCCAGCAGCTTAGTGGCAGGCTACTACAATGAGCAGTTCTTC.

This clonotype was counted between two and nine times. The DNA of the CDR3 is TGTGCCAGCAGCTCCGAAGGGGGGCGCAACTATGGCTACACCTTC. Translated, it gives CASSSEGGRNYGYTF. The chain has TRBV5-4 and TRBJ1-2; the D gene is possibly TRBD1 (6 bases). The ends were cut back, 3 bases at V and 2 bases at J, with 14 bases in the middle. CDR3 length equals 15 residues. Germline V gives CDR1 SGHNT, CDR2 YYREEE (reference sequence).

This clonotype was counted between two and nine times. The rearrangement links TRBV19 to TRBJ1-2, with a weak D call TRBD1 (5 bases). The germline gives CDR1 LNHDA, CDR2 SQIVND (reference sequence). The length of the CDR3 is 13 residues. V lost 3 bases to trimming and J lost 2 bases, with 7 bases between them. DNA of the CDR3: TGTGCCAGTAGTATGGAGGGGAACTATGGCTACACCTTC. It codes for CASSMEGNYGYTF.